The sequence of this T cell receptor (beta chain) was determined in a study of human T cells and chemical hapten exposure. About the research overall: Weekly administration of diphenylcyclopropenone to the scalp of patients continued throughout the approximately 24-week study.

This clonotype was found many times. Antigen: not known. As for time point: pre-sensitization, week 0. Treatment indicated: therapeutic diphenylcyclopropenone sensitization with weekly scalp DPC. Germline V gene lookup returns CDR1 SGHTA and CDR2 FQGNSA. The CDR3 runs to 16 residues. With V trimmed by 0 bases and J by 5 bases, 7 bases remained unmatched. One entry per CDR3 protein, called by TCRdb with MiXCR from the RACE reads. The sample contains 99,000 or so distinct CDR3 sequences, 10% to 13% of which appear only once. Study-wide points: Patch test score rose with PT1 expanded TCRs, significant at 8, 16, 32, not 4.

This clonotype was obtained from a woman aged 55-70 years with alopecia areata. Some clones in this sample may be carry-over from other donors' samples. This sequence joins TRBV7-2 and TRBJ1-2, with 9 bases identical to TRBD1. This specimen was whole blood, taken in connection with sensitization to the hapten diphenylcyclopropenone (DPC). For the CDR3, the DNA is TGTGCCAGCAGCTTAGCCTGGGACAGGGATGGGTATGGCTACACCTTC. This sequence encodes CASSLAWDRDGYGYTF.